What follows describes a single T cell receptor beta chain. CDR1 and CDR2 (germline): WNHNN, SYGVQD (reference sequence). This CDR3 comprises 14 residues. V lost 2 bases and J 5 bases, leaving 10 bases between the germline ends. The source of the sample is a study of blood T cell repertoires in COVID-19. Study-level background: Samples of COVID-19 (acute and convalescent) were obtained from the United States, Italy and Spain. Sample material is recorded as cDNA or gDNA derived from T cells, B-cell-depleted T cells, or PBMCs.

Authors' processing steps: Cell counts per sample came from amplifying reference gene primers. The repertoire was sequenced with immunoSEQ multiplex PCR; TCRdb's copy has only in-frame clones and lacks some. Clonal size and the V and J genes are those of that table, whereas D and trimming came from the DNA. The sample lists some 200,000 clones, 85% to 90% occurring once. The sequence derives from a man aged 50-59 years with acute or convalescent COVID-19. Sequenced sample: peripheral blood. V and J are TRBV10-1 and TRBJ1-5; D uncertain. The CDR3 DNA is TGCGCCAGCAGTGAGAGTCCGGCGGATCAGCCCCAGCATTTT. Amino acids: CASSESPADQPQHF.